This is a list of T cell receptor beta chains from one sample in a study of blood T cell repertoires in COVID-19. Only in-frame clones appear in the TCRdb table, and some are missing; sequencing was by immunoSEQ multiplex PCR. This table has about 170,000 clones, approximately 86% appearing once. The specimen was peripheral blood. All receptors come from a man in his 70s with acute or convalescent COVID-19. Both conserved end residues are part of each CDR3. The D gene is left open where the match is weak. Only part of the rows carry a size: once, few, many, or a class if the clone is expanded.

NA TRBJ1-5 NA TRBV6-6 CASSYSTRNQPQHF TGTGCCAGCAGTTACTCAACAAGAAATCAGCCCCAGCATTTT
TRBD2 TRBJ2-3 NA TRBV7-9 CASSDSGVTQYF TGTGCCAGCAGCGATAGCGGGGTGACGCAGTATTTT
TRBD1 TRBJ2-7 NA TRBV15 CATSSDRGNEQYF TGTGCCACCAGCAGCGACAGGGGGAACGAGCAGTACTTC
NA TRBJ2-1 NA TRBV5-4 CASSLTAYNEQFF TGTGCCAGCAGCTTGACGGCCTACAATGAGCAGTTCTTC
TRBD2 TRBJ2-1 NA TRBV7-2 CASSRGGILYNEQFF TGTGCCAGCAGCCGCGGGGGGATACTTTACAATGAGCAGTTCTTC
NA TRBJ2-2 many TRBV5-8 CASSGQRVTGELFF TGTGCCAGCAGCGGACAGAGAGTCACCGGGGAGCTGTTTTTT
TRBD2 TRBJ2-1 NA TRBV6-5 CASSYFSSGGNEQFF TGTGCCAGCAGTTACTTTAGTTCGGGGGGCAATGAGCAGTTCTTC
NA TRBJ2-3 NA TRBV6-6 CASSRRAGTDTQYF TGTGCCAGCAGCCGGAGGGCTGGCACAGATACGCAGTATTTT
NA TRBJ1-5 NA TRBV24-1 CATSAAYSNQPQHF TGTGCCACCAGTGCTGCGTATAGCAATCAGCCCCAGCATTTT
NA TRBJ1-6 NA TRBV4-1 CASSQGGPNSPPLHF TGCGCCAGCAGCCAAGGAGGTCCTAACTCGCCGCCCCTCCACTTT
TRBD2 TRBJ2-1 NA TRBV29-1 CSVELAGSNEQFF TGCAGCGTGGAACTAGCGGGTTCTAATGAGCAGTTCTTC
NA TRBJ2-3 NA TRBV10-1 CASSDNGALYF TGCGCCAGCAGTGATAATGGGGCATTGTATTTT
NA TRBJ2-1 NA TRBV7-3 CASSQDYNEQFF TGTGCCAGCAGCCAGGACTACAATGAGCAGTTCTTC
NA TRBJ2-1 NA TRBV7-9 CASSLGSLRSYNEQFF TGTGCCAGCAGCTTAGGATCACTAAGGTCCTACAATGAGCAGTTCTTC
TRBD2 TRBJ2-5 NA TRBV6-5 CASRLTSPAAQYF TGTGCCAGCAGGCTGACTAGCCCCGCGGCCCAGTACTTC
NA TRBJ2-2 NA TRBV27 CASSHDYAGGELFF TGTGCCAGCAGCCACGACTATGCTGGCGGGGAGCTGTTTTTT
NA TRBJ2-3 NA TRBV4-2 CASSHGPRGTSTDTQYF TGTGCCAGCAGCCATGGACCGAGGGGGACGAGCACAGATACGCAGTATTTT
NA TRBJ2-7 NA TRBV2 CASSPGNRYEQYF TGTGCCAGCAGTCCAGGGAACAGGTACGAGCAGTACTTC
NA TRBJ1-1 once TRBV5-1 CASSLDAWNTEAFF TGCGCCAGCAGCTTGGATGCGTGGAACACTGAAGCTTTCTTT
TRBD1 TRBJ1-5 NA TRBV30 CAWSAGQGASQPQHF TGTGCCTGGAGTGCCGGACAGGGGGCAAGCCAGCCCCAGCATTTT
NA TRBJ2-2 NA TRBV7-9 CASSRYQEKVGELFF TGTGCCAGCAGCCGCTACCAGGAAAAGGTGGGGGAGCTGTTTTTT
TRBD1 TRBJ1-4 few TRBV2 CASSTTGGWTNEKLFF TGTGCCAGCAGTACGACAGGGGGCTGGACTAATGAAAAACTGTTTTTT
NA TRBJ2-7 NA TRBV15 CATSRDQVEQYF TGTGCCACCAGCAGAGATCAGGTAGAGCAGTACTTC
NA TRBJ2-1 few TRBV6-5 CASKDPGYNEQFF TGTGCCAGCAAGGATCCGGGGTATAATGAGCAGTTCTTC
TRBD1 TRBJ1-2 few TRBV7-2 CASSLTGRDRGDGYTF TGTGCCAGCAGCCTAACGGGGAGGGACAGGGGCGATGGCTACACCTTC
TRBD1 TRBJ2-3 NA TRBV5-6 CASSWDRGRAQYF TGTGCCAGCAGCTGGGACAGGGGCAGGGCGCAGTATTTT
NA TRBJ1-2 NA TRBV28 CASSLTANYGYTF TGTGCCAGCAGTTTAACAGCTAACTATGGCTACACCTTC
TRBD1 TRBJ2-1 NA TRBV7-8 CASSFGTAAYNEQFF TGTGCCAGCAGCTTCGGGACAGCCGCCTACAATGAGCAGTTCTTC
TRBD1 TRBJ1-4 NA TRBV19 CASSKSQGGEKLFF TGTGCCAGTAGTAAGAGCCAGGGGGGTGAAAAACTGTTTTTT
NA TRBJ1-5 NA TRBV19 CASSIVYSSNQPQHF TGTGCCAGTAGTATAGTATACAGTAGCAATCAGCCCCAGCATTTT
TRBD2 TRBJ2-1 NA TRBV19 CASSIDSRRGTSGRGEQFF TGTGCCAGTAGTATAGATAGTAGACGAGGGACTAGCGGGAGGGGGGAGCAGTTCTTC
TRBD2 TRBJ2-7 NA TRBV11-2 CASSLELAGYYEQYF TGTGCCAGCAGCTTAGAACTAGCGGGATACTACGAGCAGTACTTC
NA TRBJ1-5 NA TRBV5-4 CASSLDTRQPQHF TGTGCCAGCAGCCTCGACACGCGTCAGCCCCAGCATTTT
NA TRBJ2-1 NA TRBV5-6 CASSSYNEQFF TGTGCCAGCAGCTCTTACAATGAGCAGTTCTTC
NA TRBJ2-7 once TRBV7-9 CASSLTGLAEQYF TGTGCCAGCAGCTTAACAGGGCTAGCCGAGCAGTACTTC
NA TRBJ2-2 NA TRBV6-1 CASSEGAGAGGGELFF TGTGCCAGCAGTGAAGGGGCAGGGGCTGGGGGCGGGGAGCTGTTTTTT
NA TRBJ2-1 NA TRBV29-1 CSAPTGLVSNNEQFF TGCAGCGCCCCAACGGGTTTAGTGTCAAACAATGAGCAGTTCTTC
NA TRBJ2-2 NA TRBV7-9 CASSRAGEKAGELFF TGTGCCAGCAGCCGAGCCGGGGAAAAGGCCGGGGAGCTGTTTTTT
TRBD2 TRBJ2-2 NA TRBV5-1 CASSLTSGRGSGELFF TGCGCCAGCAGCTTGACTAGCGGGAGAGGGTCCGGGGAGCTGTTTTTT
NA TRBJ1-1 NA TRBV7-6 CASSLALDRQAFF TGTGCCAGCAGCTTAGCCCTGGACAGACAAGCTTTCTTT
NA TRBJ2-7 NA TRBV5-1 CASSREYEQYF TGCGCCAGCAGCCGGGAGTACGAGCAGTACTTC
NA TRBJ1-1 NA TRBV19 CASSPGYTEAFF TGTGCCAGTAGCCCGGGGTACACTGAAGCTTTCTTT
NA TRBJ2-2 NA TRBV5-1 CASSLRQDGGELFF TGCGCCAGCAGCTTGAGGCAGGATGGCGGGGAGCTGTTTTTT
NA TRBJ1-2 NA TRBV24-1 CATSDLNIPGYTF TGTGCCACCAGTGATTTGAATATTCCGGGCTACACCTTC
NA TRBJ2-7 NA TRBV24-1 CATSDYRGGKEQYF TGTGCCACCAGTGATTACAGGGGAGGAAAAGAGCAGTACTTC
NA TRBJ2-2 NA TRBV4-1 CASRGYRGAPSELFF TGCGCCAGCCGGGGGTACCGGGGGGCTCCATCGGAGCTGTTTTTT
NA TRBJ2-2 NA TRBV6-6 CASRLAANTGELFF TGTGCCAGCAGGCTAGCTGCGAACACCGGGGAGCTGTTTTTT
NA TRBJ1-2 NA TRBV7-9 CASSSSQGNGYTF TGTGCCAGCAGCAGTTCACAGGGTAATGGCTACACCTTC
TRBD1 TRBJ2-3 NA TRBV28 CASSLIPGTGGSDTQYF TGTGCCAGCAGTTTAATCCCCGGGACAGGGGGCTCAGATACGCAGTATTTT
NA TRBJ2-1 NA TRBV6-6 CASSYDDFNEQFF TGTGCCAGCAGTTACGACGACTTCAATGAGCAGTTCTTC
NA TRBJ1-6 NA TRBV7-2 CASSLAPDSRNSPLHF TGTGCCAGCAGCTTAGCCCCTGACAGCAGAAATTCACCCCTCCACTTT
NA TRBJ1-1 few TRBV2 CASSEQGEKAFF TGTGCCAGCAGTGAACAGGGTGAGAAGGCTTTCTTT
NA TRBJ2-7 NA TRBV2 CASSDIGRDTEQYF TGTGCCAGCAGTGACATCGGAAGGGACACCGAGCAGTACTTC